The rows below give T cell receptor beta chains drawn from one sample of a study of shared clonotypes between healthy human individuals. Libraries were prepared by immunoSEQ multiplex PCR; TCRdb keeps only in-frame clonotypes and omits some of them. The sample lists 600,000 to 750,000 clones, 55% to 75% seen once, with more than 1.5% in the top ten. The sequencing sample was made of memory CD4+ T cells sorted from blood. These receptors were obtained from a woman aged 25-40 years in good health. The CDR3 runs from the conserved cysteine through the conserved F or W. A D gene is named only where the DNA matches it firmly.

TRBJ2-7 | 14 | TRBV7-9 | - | CASSLASPPYEQYF | TGTGCCAGCAGCTTAGCTAGCCCGCCCTACGAGCAGTACTTC
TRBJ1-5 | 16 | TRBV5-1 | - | CASSLGSGSGNQPQHF | TGCGCCAGCAGCTTGGGTTCGGGAAGTGGTAATCAGCCCCAGCATTTT
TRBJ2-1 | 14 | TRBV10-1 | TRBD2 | CASGGASGINEQFF | TGCGCCAGCGGGGGGGCTAGCGGGATTAATGAGCAGTTCTTC
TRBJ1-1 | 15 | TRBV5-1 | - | CASSFNSFSGTEAFF | TGCGCCAGCAGCTTTAACAGCTTTTCGGGCACTGAAGCTTTCTTT
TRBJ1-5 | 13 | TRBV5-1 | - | CASSLMAGQPQHF | TGCGCCAGCAGCTTGATGGCCGGACAGCCCCAGCATTTT
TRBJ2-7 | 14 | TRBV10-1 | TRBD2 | CASSEGTSGYEQYF | TGCGCCAGCAGTGAAGGGACTAGCGGGTACGAGCAGTACTTC
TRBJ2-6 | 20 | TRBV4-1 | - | CASSQVGMRQLNPGANVLTF | TGCGCCAGCAGCCAAGTAGGGATGAGACAGTTAAACCCTGGGGCCAACGTCCTGACTTTC
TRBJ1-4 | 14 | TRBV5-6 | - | CASSSGRLNEKLFF | TGTGCCAGCAGCTCCGGGAGACTTAATGAAAAACTGTTTTTT
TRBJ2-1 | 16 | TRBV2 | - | CASSIIGSASYNEQFF | TGTGCCAGCAGTATTATAGGCTCGGCGTCCTACAATGAGCAGTTCTTC
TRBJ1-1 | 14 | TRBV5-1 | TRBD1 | CASSMGTGNTEAFF | TGCGCCAGCAGCATGGGGACAGGCAACACTGAAGCTTTCTTT
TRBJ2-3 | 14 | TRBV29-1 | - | CSVKVPWDTDTQYF | TGCAGCGTCAAAGTCCCCTGGGACACAGATACGCAGTATTTT
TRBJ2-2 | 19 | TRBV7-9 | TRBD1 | CASSLSSGRGQGYTGELFF | TGTGCCAGCAGCTTATCATCCGGCAGGGGGCAAGGGTACACCGGGGAGCTGTTTTTT
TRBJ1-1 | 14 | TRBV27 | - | CASSPQRLGTEAFF | TGTGCCAGCAGTCCCCAACGACTTGGAACTGAAGCTTTCTTT
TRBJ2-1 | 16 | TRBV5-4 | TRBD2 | CASSWEGLGTYNEQFF | TGTGCCAGCAGCTGGGAGGGGTTAGGTACCTACAATGAGCAGTTCTTC